This T cell receptor beta chain is from a study of response to subunit inactivated influenza vaccine (dated by TCRdb to 2016 to 2018). Background on the whole study: To follow how T cells responded to a trivalent subunit inactivated influenza vaccine, the researchers relied on deep quantitative profiling of the T cell receptor repertoire. Broader findings and caveats from the paper: The authors proposed that each seasonal influenza vaccination may bring in only a limited number of new T cells.

This clonotype was detected only a few times. Its antigen has not been determined. No much larger clonotype is one base removed from it; base qualities were not supplied. Library construction relied on RT-PCR. The sequencing machine was an Illumina HiSeq 2500. TCRdb reworked the public reads: Q25 trimming with fastp, MiXCR clone assembly, productive beta chains retained. Each entry merges the rows of one CDR3 protein and shows their most common DNA and genes. For this sample there are roughly 790,000 distinct CDR3 sequences; over 20% appear just once. More than 8.5% of the sample comes from the top ten. The sample was PBMCs from blood, taken about 5 days after vaccination. The sequence derives from a man aged 50 to 59 who received an inactivated influenza vaccine. Donor details come from another sample of the same person, matched by shared clones.

The CDR3: CASSSPGQGRSKQYF. The sequenced DNA: TGCGCCAGCAGCTCCCCAGGTCAAGGCCGATCGAAGCAGTACTTC. The chain is assembled from TRBV4-1 and TRBJ2-7; no D segment can be confidently identified. Between the V and J ends, shortened by 5 bases and 8 bases respectively, the junction contains 22 bases. From its cysteine to its phenylalanine, the CDR3 spans 15 amino acids. This entry keeps only the CDR3 DNA: 45 bases, framed from base 1. Sequences MGHRA (CDR1) and YSYEKL (CDR2) are obtained from the germline V gene.